This T cell receptor (beta chain) derives from a study of cytomegalovirus exposure and HLA in healthy donors. Researchers ran the PCR with 60 Vbeta and 13 Jbeta primers. Sequencing was performed with immunoSEQ multiplex PCR; in TCRdb, only in-frame clones are kept and a portion is missing. The listing contains about 190,000 clones. With regard to this clone: The antigen remains unidentified.

Study-wide points: Usually a TCR sequence was rare, but some public TCRs were found in many donors.

What was sequenced was PBMCs. The sequence came from a man aged 25-45 years in good health and CMV-seronegative.

CDR3 loop: CASSLDQGPNYGYTF. The CDR3 DNA reads TGTGCCAGCAGCTTAGATCAGGGCCCTAACTATGGCTACACCTTC. V is TRBV11-3 and J is TRBJ1-2, with D possibly TRBD1 on 5 matching bases. V lost 0 bases and J lost 0, with 8 bases in between. The germline CDR1 and CDR2 sequences are SGHNT and YENEEA. The CDR3 covers 15 residues.